This entry concerns a single TCR beta chain. Its antigen is currently unknown. The data were obtained in a study of CD4 T cells in relation to SARS-CoV-2 and coronaviruses. Study conclusions and caveats: The cross-reactivity analysis covered only spike protein, not other viral proteins. Roughly three fifths of donors had memory CD4+ clonotypes crossrecognizing SARS-CoV-2 and common cold coronavirus spike.

Here immunoSEQ multiplex PCR was the method, and the copy in TCRdb shows in-frame clones only, minus some. The sample carries approximately 37,000 clones, 70% to 90% recorded once. The CDR3 is 13 amino acids. Germline V gene lookup returns CDR1 MNHEY and CDR2 SVGAGI. Trimming removed 4 bases at V and 6 bases at J, with 12 bases between. Cryopreserved PBMCs were CD4-enriched, then split into naive and memory cells. The V gene is TRBV6-5, the J gene TRBJ1-1; D uncertain. The sample comprised memory CD4+ T cells from PBMCs. This sequence originates from an adult with COVID-19. CDR3 sequence reads: CASSFRSSAEAFF. The CDR3 DNA is TGTGCCAGCAGTTTTAGATCCTCGGCTGAAGCTTTCTTT.